Presented here are 13 T cell receptor beta chains from one specimen sequenced in a study of cytomegalovirus exposure and HLA in healthy donors. The PCR used 60 Vbeta and 13 Jbeta primers. Sequencing used immunoSEQ multiplex PCR; TCRdb keeps in-frame clones, though not all of them. The sample has about 160,000 clones; 75% to 85% are singletons. The specimen was PBMCs. The receptors derive from a man aged 50 to 59 in good health and CMV-seropositive.

V and J are TRBV7-9 and TRBJ1-1, with a possible D match to TRBD1 (5 bases). The V gene lost 5 bases and the J gene lost 10 bases, with 14 bases spanning the gap. Germline V gene lookup returns CDR1 SEHNR and CDR2 FQNEAQ (reference sequence). The CDR3 consists of 12 residues. The CDR3 reads CASSGEGPAAFF. CDR3 coding DNA: TGTGCCAGCAGCGGGGAGGGACCCGCAGCTTTCTTT.

The chain has TRBV19 and TRBJ1-1; a weak D match, TRBD1 (5 bases). Germline loops: CDR1 LNHDA, CDR2 SQIVND (reference sequence). This CDR3 has 12 residues. Deletions cut 7 bases from V and 4 bases from J, with 10 bases between. The CDR3 DNA reads as TGTGCCAGTAAACAGGTCGGCACTGAAGCTTTCTTT. Translating it yields CASKQVGTEAFF. The whole variable domain, remainder taken from reference TRBV19 and TRBJ1-1, is DGGITQSPKYLFRKEGQNVTLSCEQNLNHDAMYWYRQDPGQGLRLIYYSQIVNDFQKGDIAEGYSVSREKKESFPLTVTSAQKNPTAFYLCASKQVGTEAFFGQGTRLTVV.

The chain employs TRBV21-1 and TRBJ1-6; the table gives TRBD1 as D, unverified against the DNA. TRBV21-1 is marked as a pseudogene. This CDR3 is built from 17 residues. The CDR3 DNA reads TGTGCCAGCAGCACAGGATCCGGGACAGGGACAAATTCACCCCTCCACTTT. It specifies CASSTGSGTGTNSPLHF.

This chain joins TRBV9 and TRBJ2-1; 8 positions agree with TRBD2. There are 17 residues in the CDR3. J was trimmed by 10 bases and V by 0 bases; bases with no gene match: 15. Germline loops: CDR1 SGDLS, CDR2 YYNGEE. CDR3 sequence: CASSVVGSGSSRGEQFF. In nucleotides, the CDR3 is TGTGCCAGCAGCGTAGTAGGAAGCGGGAGTTCGCGCGGGGAGCAGTTCTTC.

This clone has only a few counts. J is TRBJ2-7 and V is TRBV7-3, with D maybe TRBD1 (5 bases). This CDR3 is 15 amino acids long. V was trimmed by 5 bases and J by 5 bases, leaving 19 bases between them. Germline V gene data show CDR1 as SGHTA and CDR2 as FQGTGA. The CDR3 sequence is CASSLGIQGRHEQYF. DNA of the CDR3: TGTGCCAGCAGCCTGGGCATTCAGGGTAGGCACGAGCAGTACTTC.

The V and J genes are TRBV11-2 and TRBJ2-1; D is unclear. CDR3 length: 12 residues. Trimming pared 0 bases from V and 7 bases from J, leaving 4 bases between. CDR1 is SGHAT, CDR2 FQNNGV, per germline. In nucleotides, the CDR3 is TGTGCCAGCAGCTTAGAACAAAATGAGCAGTTCTTC. It yields the protein CASSLEQNEQFF.

The chain recombines TRBV20-1 with TRBJ2-5, with TRBD2 as a possible D gene (6 bases). The CDR3 has 11 residues. V was pared by 5 bases and J by 7 bases, with 11 bases between. CDR1 is DFQATT and CDR2 is SNEGSKA in the germline V gene (reference sequence). CDR3 residues: CSALDGGTQYF. The CDR3 DNA is TGCAGTGCTCTCGACGGGGGGACCCAGTACTTC.

The rearrangement uses TRBV28 and TRBJ2-2; maybe TRBD1 (6 bases). The germline V and J ends were trimmed by 8 bases and 4 bases, with 11 bases remaining between them. CDR1 is MDHEN and CDR2 is SYDVKM in the germline V gene. The CDR3 sequence is 13 residues long. The CDR3 DNA reads TGTGCCAGCTGGGGCAGGGGCACCGGGGAGCTGTTTTTT. Encoded protein: CASWGRGTGELFF.

This rearrangement joins TRBV18 to TRBJ2-5; 12 nucleotides agree with TRBD2. The closer fit of TRBJ2-7 to the DNA end suggests the J call may be wrong. This CDR3 has 14 amino acids. From germline, CDR1 is KGHSH and CDR2 LQKENI. CDR3 region: CASSPTSGSYEQYF. As DNA, the CDR3 is TGTGCCAGCTCCCCGACTAGCGGGAGTTACGAGCAGTACTTC.

This chain uses TRBV7-3 with TRBJ2-3, with 9 bases fitting TRBD2. CDR3 size: 15 residues. Germline loops: CDR1 SGHTA, CDR2 FQGTGA. V was clipped by 2 bases and J by 4 bases; unmatched bases: 4. The CDR3 region is CASSLYGLAPDTQYF. The CDR3, as DNA: TGTGCCAGCAGCTTATATGGACTAGCGCCAGATACGCAGTATTTT.

In DNA form, the CDR3 reads TGTGCCAGCAGCCCTGGACAGGGGAGAGGGGTTTGGAGCGAAGAGACCCAGTACTTC. Translation gives CASSPGQGRGVWSEETQYF. The genes are TRBV7-9 and TRBJ2-5; 9 bases map to TRBD1. The CDR3 runs 19 residues. V shed 5 bases and J 3 bases; nucleotides not matched to a gene: 19. Per the germline V gene, CDR1 is SEHNR and CDR2 is FQNEAQ (reference sequence).

This clone was counted between two and nine times. This sequence joins TRBV11-2 and TRBJ1-6; 7 bases line up with TRBD1. J lost 5 bases, V lost 2 bases, and 3 bases had no gene match. CDR3 length: 15 residues. Germline V gene lookup returns CDR1 SGHAT and CDR2 FQNNGV. This CDR3 is CASSLTGQDNSPLHF. The DNA for the CDR3 is TGTGCCAGCAGCTTAACCGGACAGGATAATTCACCCCTCCACTTT.

Concerning this clone itself: Other DNA sequences from this sample encode an identical CDR3 as well. V and J are TRBV5-6 and TRBJ2-2, with D maybe TRBD1 (6 bases). Trimming removed 4 bases at V and 2 bases at J, with 24 bases between. The CDR3 length is 19 residues. Looked up from germline, CDR1 is SGHDT and CDR2 is YYEEEE. The CDR3 DNA reads as TGTGCCAGCAGCAAGCCCAGGGGAGCCACCACCTTAAACACCGGGGAGCTGTTTTTT. Amino acids: CASSKPRGATTLNTGELFF.